These T cell receptor beta chains were read from a single sample in a study of blood T cell repertoires in COVID-19. TCRdb keeps only in-frame clones here, not all; method: immunoSEQ multiplex PCR. The sample contains 120,000 to 150,000 clones, more than 80% of which appear only once. Sequenced input: peripheral blood. The receptors shown here come from a human donor in a cohort sampled during active COVID-19. The CDR3 runs from the conserved cysteine through the conserved F or W. The D gene is left open where the match is weak. The listing skips clone size in some rows; elsewhere it reads once, few, many or a size class.

J gene | D gene | clone size | V gene | CDR3 DNA | CDR3 protein
TRBJ2-5 | TRBD2 | many | TRBV9 | TGTGCCAGCAGCGACGGGACTAGCGGGGGGGCCTCAGAGACCCAGTACTTC | CASSDGTSGGASETQYF
TRBJ2-3 | TRBD2 | - | TRBV4-2 | TGTGCCAGCAGCCAAGTGCTAGCGGGAGGTCGCACAGATACGCAGTATTTT | CASSQVLAGGRTDTQYF
TRBJ1-4 | - | - | TRBV4-2 | TGTGCCAGCAGCCAAGAACGGCCCGGGTCATATGCAGATAATGAAAAACTGTTTTTT | CASSQERPGSYADNEKLFF
TRBJ2-6 | - | - | TRBV2 | TGTGCCAGCAGTGAAGCACTATCTGGGGCCAACGTCCTGACTTTC | CASSEALSGANVLTF
TRBJ2-2 | - | - | TRBV6-6 | TGTGCCAGCAGTCTTTCCGGCCGGGGAACGAACACCGGGGAGCTGTTTTTT | CASSLSGRGTNTGELFF
TRBJ2-5 | - | - | TRBV2 | TGTGCCAGCAGACTAGATCAAGAGACCCAGTACTTC | CASRLDQETQYF
TRBJ1-1 | TRBD1 | - | TRBV6-5 | TGTGCCAGCAGTCGGGACAGCTCGAACACTGAAGCTTTCTTT | CASSRDSSNTEAFF
TRBJ2-2 | - | - | TRBV6-6 | TGTGCCAGCAGTTACGGCCTCAGGAACACCGGGGAGCTGTTTTTT | CASSYGLRNTGELFF
TRBJ1-5 | - | - | TRBV4-1 | TGCGCCAGCAGCCAAGATGGGGACACTAATCAGCCCCAGCATTTT | CASSQDGDTNQPQHF
TRBJ2-1 | - | - | TRBV5-1 | TGCGCCAGCAGCTTGGTAGGGGTCAATGAGCAGTTCTTC | CASSLVGVNEQFF
TRBJ2-3 | TRBD2 | - | TRBV29-1 | TGCAGCCCGTCGCTAGCGGGGTACGGAGATACGCAGTATTTT | CSPSLAGYGDTQYF
TRBJ1-1 | TRBD1 | - | TRBV2 | TGTGCCAGCACCTCCCAGGGGGCCTTTGAAGCTTTCTTT | CASTSQGAFEAFF
TRBJ1-1 | TRBD1 | - | TRBV29-1 | TGCAGCGTTCGGACAGGGGGGGACACTGAAGCTTTCTTT | CSVRTGGDTEAFF
TRBJ2-7 | - | once | TRBV10-1 | TGCGCCAGCGGTCCATCCGCCTCGACAGGCTACGAGCAGTACTTC | CASGPSASTGYEQYF
TRBJ2-3 | TRBD1 | - | TRBV30 | TGTGCCTTCGGACAGGGGGTGACTAGCACAGATACGCAGTATTTT | CAFGQGVTSTDTQYF
TRBJ2-7 | TRBD1 | - | TRBV7-8 | TGTGCCAGCAGCTTAGCGACAGGGAACTCCTACGAGCAGTACTTC | CASSLATGNSYEQYF
TRBJ1-1 | TRBD1 | - | TRBV5-1 | TGCGCCAGCAGCTCCACCCCGACAGGGGGAGGGACTGAAGCTTTCTTT | CASSSTPTGGGTEAFF
TRBJ2-2 | - | - | TRBV2 | TGTGCCACACAGGGAATATTTAACACCGGGGAGCTGTTTTTT | CATQGIFNTGELFF
TRBJ2-5 | TRBD1 | - | TRBV7-3 | TGTGCCAGCAGCCCTCAGACAGGGGGAGAGACCCAGTACTTC | CASSPQTGGETQYF
TRBJ1-1 | TRBD1 | - | TRBV5-1 | TGCGCCAGCAGAATGGGACAGGGGTCCATGAACACTGAAGCTTTCTTT | CASRMGQGSMNTEAFF
TRBJ2-1 | - | - | TRBV6-5 | TGTGCCAGCAAGGCGGGCCGCTCCTACAATGAGCAGTTCTTC | CASKAGRSYNEQFF
TRBJ1-5 | TRBD1 | - | TRBV7-8 | TGTGCCAGCAGCTTAGCACCGGGACAGGGTCGGCCCCAGCATTTT | CASSLAPGQGRPQHF
TRBJ1-1 | - | - | TRBV21-1 | TGTGCCAGCAGCGACTTTGGCGGAATGAACACTGGTGCTTTCTTT | CASSDFGGMNTGAFF
TRBJ1-1 | TRBD1 | - | TRBV6-5 | TGTGCCAGCAGTCTACAGGGGGAGAACACTGAAGCTTTCTTT | CASSLQGENTEAFF
TRBJ2-7 | - | - | TRBV19 | TGTGCCAGTAGTAACACACCTTTGGAGCAGTACTTC | CASSNTPLEQYF
TRBJ2-5 | - | - | TRBV7-9 | TGTGCCAGCAGCTTAGGTCAGCAAGAGACCCAGTACTTC | CASSLGQQETQYF
TRBJ1-2 | - | - | TRBV12-3/TRBV12-4 | TGTGCCAGCAGTTTCCCCGGGGTCTATGGCTACACCTTC | CASSFPGVYGYTF
TRBJ2-3 | - | once | TRBV6-5 | TGTGCCAGCAGTTACTCGTCGGGAACGAGCACAGATACGCAGTATTTT | CASSYSSGTSTDTQYF
TRBJ2-5 | TRBD2 | - | TRBV28 | TGTGCCAGCATGGGGGGGGTCCAAGAGACCCAGTACTTC | CASMGGVQETQYF
TRBJ2-2 | TRBD1 | few | TRBV30 | TGTGCCTGGAGGCCCGTTGGGACAGAAAGCACCGGGGAGCTGTTTTTT | CAWRPVGTESTGELFF
TRBJ2-5 | - | - | TRBV15 | TGTGCCACCAGCAGAGAACCGAGACAAGAGACCCAGTACTTC | CATSREPRQETQYF
TRBJ1-1 | - | - | TRBV3-1/TRBV3-2 | TGTGCCAGCAGCCAAGGCAGAAACACTGAAGCTTTCTTT | CASSQGRNTEAFF
TRBJ1-1 | - | - | TRBV28 | TGTGCCAGCAGTCACAGGGTACCTGAAGCTTTCTTT | CASSHRVPEAFF
TRBJ1-1 | - | - | TRBV28 | TGTGCCAGCAGTTTGTCCGTTTTGAACACTGAAGCTTTCTTT | CASSLSVLNTEAFF
TRBJ1-5 | - | - | TRBV5-6 | TGTGCCAGCAGCTTGGGAGGGCGATATAGCAATCAGCCCCAGCATTTT | CASSLGGRYSNQPQHF
TRBJ1-2 | TRBD1 | - | TRBV5-6 | TGTGCCAGCCAGACAGGGACTTCGTTCTATGGCTACACCTTC | CASQTGTSFYGYTF
TRBJ2-5 | TRBD2 | - | TRBV2 | TGTGCCAGCAGTGGGCTAGCGGGTGGGGAGACCCAGTACTTC | CASSGLAGGETQYF
TRBJ2-1 | TRBD2 | - | TRBV19 | TGTGCCAGTAGGAGGCGGACTAGCGGGACCCCCGACCTTCCCAATGAGCAGTTCTTC | CASRRRTSGTPDLPNEQFF
TRBJ2-3 | TRBD1 | - | TRBV7-9 | TGTGCCAGCAGCTTAGCCACAGGGGGCAGAGATACGCAGTATTTT | CASSLATGGRDTQYF